These 32 T cell receptor beta chains were sequenced from one sample in a study of Graves' ophthalmopathy and Graves' hyperthyroidism (dated by TCRdb to 2016 to 2019). Instrument on record: Illumina HiSeq 2000. For repertoire sequencing, the TCR beta CDR3 regions were amplified from RNA transcripts. HTBI primers and the Qiagen OneStep RT-PCR kit were used in a first-round RT-PCR, which was followed by a second-round multiplex PCR, size selection and purification. Using fastp at Q25 and MiXCR, TCRdb reprocessed the public reads and kept productive beta chains. Records with the same CDR3 protein are collapsed into one entry carrying the most frequent genes and DNA. In this sample the table shows around 600,000 distinct CDR3 sequences, just over 40% of which occur a single time. Around 3.3% of the sample comes from the top ten. Sequenced material: peripheral blood. Source of these receptors: an adult man with Graves' ophthalmopathy.

Ten or more counts support this clonotype. The genes are TRBV25-1 and TRBJ2-2; 7 nucleotides match TRBD2. Germline V lookup: CDR1 MGHDK, CDR2 SYGVNS. This CDR3 is built from 14 residues. The trim removed 4 bases at V and 6 bases at J, leaving 5 bases unmatched. The CDR3 DNA reads TGTGCCAGCAGTGGGACTAGGAGGGCCGGGGAGCTGTTTTTT. It translates to CASSGTRRAGELFF.

The chain couples TRBV19 to TRBJ2-2; D possibly uses TRBD1 or TRBD2 (5 bases each). Trimming stripped 1 base from V and 0 bases from J, with 18 bases between. The CDR3 runs 19 residues. Germline V gene lookup returns CDR1 LNHDA and CDR2 SQIVND (reference sequence). The DNA of the CDR3 is TGTGCCAGTAGTATAGGGGAAGGGACGTGGGCTACGAACACCGGGGAGCTGTTTTTT. It is translated as CASSIGEGTWATNTGELFF.

This clonotype has just a few counts. The chain joins TRBV5-1 to TRBJ2-7; 9 bases align to TRBD2. The CDR3 has 17 residues. J was trimmed by 0 bases and V by 1 base; bases with no gene match: 8. Germline V CDR1 and CDR2: SGHRS, YFSETQ. The chain's CDR3 is CASSLLVAGDDSYEQYF. The CDR3 coding sequence is TGCGCCAGCAGCTTGCTGGTAGCGGGGGACGACTCCTACGAGCAGTACTTC.

The V call is TRBV9, the J call TRBJ1-6, with 7 bases aligning to TRBD1. The CDR3 is made up of 15 amino acids. The V and J ends lost 4 bases and 5 bases, in that order; junction bases with no gene match: 6. Germline-derived CDR1 and CDR2 are SGDLS and YYNGEE. The CDR3: CASSPGDSDNSPLHF. The CDR3 DNA reads as TGTGCCAGCAGCCCAGGGGACAGCGATAATTCACCCCTCCACTTT.

The rearrangement uses TRBV12-3 or TRBV12-4 and TRBJ2-2, with TRBD2 matching over 8 bases. J was trimmed by 7 bases and V by 6 bases; bases with no gene match: 16. This CDR3 region has 17 residues. The DNA of the CDR3 is TGTGCCAGCAGCCCTACGGGACTAGTTCTCTCTTACGGGGAGCTGTTTTTT. This encodes CASSPTGLVLSYGELFF.

The chain is built from TRBV7-8 and TRBJ2-7, with D possibly TRBD2 on 6 matching bases. The CDR3 has 15 amino acids. CDR1 SGHVS and CDR2 FQNEAQ come from the germline V gene. V was cut by 6 bases and J by 0 bases, with 15 bases left in between. The CDR3 here is CASRPGGGLSYEQYF. CDR3 DNA sequence: TGTGCCAGCAGGCCCGGGGGAGGACTCTCCTACGAGCAGTACTTC.

The J gene is TRBJ1-4, the V gene TRBV4-2, with no clear D. Germline V gene lookup returns CDR1 LGHNA and CDR2 YNFKEQ. Trimming took 0 bases from V and 5 from J, leaving 16 bases between them. This CDR3 comprises 17 residues. The CDR3: CASSQDSMAVTNEKLFF. In DNA form, the CDR3 reads TGTGCCAGCAGCCAAGATTCAATGGCGGTCACCAATGAAAAACTGTTTTTT.

This clonotype has more than one count but fewer than ten. The chain links TRBV30 to TRBJ1-1; no clear D. This CDR3 is built from 12 residues. Germline values: CDR1 GTSNPN, CDR2 SVGIG (reference sequence). The V end lost 0 bases, the J end lost 3 bases, and 5 bases lay between the germline ends. This CDR3 reads CAWSVLDTEAFF. CDR3 coding DNA: TGTGCCTGGAGTGTACTGGACACTGAAGCTTTCTTT. Full variable domain (remainder filled in from reference TRBV30 and TRBJ1-1): SQTIHQWPATLVQPVGSPLSLECTVEGTSNPNLYWYRQAAGRGLQLLFYSVGIGQISSEVPQNLSASRPQDRQFILSSKKLLLSDSGFYLCAWSVLDTEAFFGQGTRLTVV.

The chain has TRBV20-1 and TRBJ1-1, with D perhaps TRBD1 (6 bases). This CDR3 has 14 amino acids. Deletions cut 3 bases from V and 0 bases from J, with 11 bases between. The V gene's germline CDR1 is DFQATT and CDR2 SNEGSKA (reference sequence). The CDR3 nucleotides are TGCAGTGCTAGCCCACAGGGAGTGAACACTGAAGCTTTCTTT. Its protein is CSASPQGVNTEAFF.

As concerns this clonotype: One end of the junction does not line up with germline, which may come from a read error. The chain uses TRBV4-3 and TRBJ2-7, with 12 nucleotides matching TRBD1. Germline CDR1 reads LGHNA; CDR2 reads YSLEER. This CDR3 is built from 13 residues. The CDR3, as DNA: TGCGCCAGCAGCCAAGAACTGGGACAGGGGGCTATTTTC. Protein product: CASSQELGQGAIF.

On this clonotype: With a much larger clone just one base away, this may be a read error. The chain links TRBV2 to TRBJ2-2; D is perhaps TRBD2 (5 bases). The CDR3 runs to 11 residues. Germline V CDR1 and CDR2: SNHLY, FYNNEI. The CDR3 is CASTQTGELSF. The DNA for the CDR3 is TGTGCCAGCACTCAAACCGGGGAGCTGTCTTTT.

CDR3 sequence (DNA): TGTGCCAGCAGCGTCCGGGACAGGCCGCGGTACGAGCAGTACTTC. This translates into CASSVRDRPRYEQYF. The V gene is TRBV11-1, the J gene TRBJ2-7; 8 bases align to TRBD1. The junction had 10 bases not matched to a gene; V was cut back by 5 bases and J by 4 bases. CDR3 length: 15 residues. Germline V CDR1 and CDR2: SGHAT, FQDESV (reference sequence).

This clonotype was seen ten or more times. The chain is built from TRBV4-2 and TRBJ1-1; unclear D gene. This CDR3 comprises 14 residues. CDR1 and CDR2 (germline): LGHNA, YNFKEQ. Trimming left V 3 bases short and J 1 base short, with 9 bases between. CDR3 region: CASSHSDGNTEAFF. The DNA for the CDR3 is TGTGCCAGCAGCCATTCGGACGGGAACACTGAAGCTTTCTTT.

This clonotype has ten or more counts. J is TRBJ2-7 and V is TRBV2, with TRBD1 matching 8 bases. Trimming cost V 6 bases and J 0 bases; bases outside gene matches: 4. Germline CDR1 SNHLY, CDR2 FYNNEI. This CDR3 spans 14 amino acids. Here the CDR3 DNA reads TGTGCCAGCAGGGGACAGGCCAACTCCTACGAGCAGTACTTC. The encoded protein is CASRGQANSYEQYF.

The chain combines TRBV20-1 with TRBJ2-6; D uncertain. Germline loops: CDR1 DFQATT, CDR2 SNEGSKA (reference sequence). This CDR3 comprises 15 residues. V shed 3 bases and J shed 0 bases, with 9 bases lying between them. CDR3 bases: TGCAGTGCTAGTGAGCGCGTCTCTGGGGCCAACGTCCTGACTTTC. This encodes CSASERVSGANVLTF.

V is TRBV29-1 and J is TRBJ2-5; TRBD2 agrees at 11 bases. Germline V CDR1 and CDR2: SQVTM, ANQGSEA. V was pared by 4 bases and J by 5 bases, with 3 bases of the junction left unmatched. This CDR3 contains 13 residues. DNA of the CDR3: TGCAGCGTTGGACTAGCGGGAAGGGAGACCCAGTACTTC. This gives the protein CSVGLAGRETQYF. The entire variable domain, with the rest obtained from reference TRBV29-1 and TRBJ2-5, is as follows: SAVISQKPSRDICQRGTSLTIQCQVDSQVTMMFWYRQQPGQSLTLIATANQGSEATYESGFVIDKFPISRPNLTFSTLTVSNMSPEDSSIYLCSVGLAGRETQYFGPGTRLLVL.

This clonotype was recorded only once. The chain carries TRBV7-6 and TRBJ1-4; D call uncertain. The germline V and J ends were trimmed by 0 bases and 4 bases, with 9 bases remaining between them. The length of the CDR3 is 15 residues. Germline V gene lookup returns CDR1 SGHVS and CDR2 FNYEAQ. CDR3 amino acids: CASSLAASFNEKLFF. The CDR3 DNA is TGTGCCAGCAGCTTAGCGGCCTCTTTTAATGAAAAACTGTTTTTT.

The chain is built from TRBV3-1 and TRBJ2-2; D is uncertain. The CDR3 covers 15 residues. V dropped 5 bases and J dropped 3 bases, with 13 bases sitting between them. CDR1 is LGHDT, CDR2 YNNKEL, per germline (reference sequence). The CDR3 DNA is TGTGCCAGCAGCTCAAGTTGGAACTACACCGGGGAGCTGTTTTTT. Translation: CASSSSWNYTGELFF. The complete variable domain, with remaining parts taken from reference TRBV3-1 and TRBJ2-2, reads DTAVSQTPKYLVTQMGNDKSIKCEQNLGHDTMYWYKQDSKKFLKIMFSYNNKELIINETVPNRFSPKSPDKAHLNLHINSLELGDSAVYFCASSSSWNYTGELFFGEGSRLTVL.

This clonotype was counted between two and nine times. The V and J genes are TRBV9 and TRBJ1-5, with 7 bases aligning to TRBD1. Germline loops: CDR1 SGDLS, CDR2 YYNGEE. The CDR3 is 15 amino acids. V lost 4 bases and J lost 3; bases outside the gene matches: 7. The chain's CDR3 is CASSRTGAPNQPQHF. DNA for the CDR3: TGTGCCAGCAGCAGAACAGGGGCCCCCAATCAGCCCCAGCATTTT.

This clonotype was observed a handful of times. The CDR3 region is CASTPRRGAYEQYF. In nucleotides, the CDR3 is TGTGCCAGTACCCCCCGGAGGGGAGCCTACGAGCAGTACTTC. V usage is TRBV19 and J usage is TRBJ2-7; D may be TRBD2 (6 bases). Germline V CDR1 and CDR2: LNHDA, SQIVND (reference sequence). The CDR3 loop spans 14 amino acids. The V and J ends lost 7 bases and 2 bases respectively, with 15 bases between them.

This clonotype was observed many times. This chain links TRBV2 with TRBJ1-2; unclear D gene. V lost 6 bases, J lost 2 bases, and 13 bases lay in between. This CDR3 contains 14 residues. The V gene's germline CDR1 is SNHLY and CDR2 FYNNEI. CDR3 in amino acids: CASRVRLYNYGYTF. CDR3 in DNA: TGTGCCAGCAGGGTTCGACTGTACAACTATGGCTACACCTTC.

Comment on this clonotype: The junction and the germline gene differ at one end; a read error may be behind it. The chain links TRBV10-2 to TRBJ1-2; 10 nucleotides match TRBD1. In germline, CDR1 is WSHSY, CDR2 SAAADI. This CDR3 has 14 residues. CDR3 nucleotide sequence: TGTGCCAGCAGTCCCCGGGACAGGGGTGTCGGCTACACCTTC. It yields the protein CASSPRDRGVGYTF.

The chain has TRBV4-2 and TRBJ2-5; D gene unclear. The CDR3 consists of 14 residues. CDR1 and CDR2 from the germline V gene are LGHNA and YNFKEQ. V dropped 5 bases and J dropped 10 bases, with 20 bases sitting between them. The CDR3 DNA is TGTGCCAGCAGCGCGCGCGATACGCAGGACGACCAGTACTTC. The encoded protein is CASSARDTQDDQYF.

With regard to this clonotype: The conserved phenylalanine or tryptophan is not found at the CDR3 terminus, so this likely reflects a read error. J is TRBJ1-2 and V is TRBV20-1; D gene uncertain. Looked up from germline, CDR1 is DFQATT and CDR2 is SNEGSKA (reference sequence). V was shortened by 6 bases and J by 2 bases, with 13 bases between the two germline ends. The CDR3 is made up of 13 amino acids. The CDR3 sequence is CSATGSGNYGYTI. Here the CDR3 DNA reads TGCAGTGCCACCGGGTCAGGCAACTATGGCTACACCATC.

This clonotype was seen repeatedly, ten times or more. This chain links TRBV15 with TRBJ2-7, with 8 bases aligning to TRBD2. CDR3 size: 14 residues. Germline assignment: CDR1 LNHNV and CDR2 YYDKDF (reference sequence). Trimming removed 3 bases from V and 6 bases from J; junction bases left unmatched: 7. The CDR3 bases are TGTGCCACCAGCAGGCGGGGGGCAAGCGGCGAGCAGTACTTC. Protein: CATSRRGASGEQYF.

Points on this clonotype: A single base separates this from a much larger clone, so it may be a read error. The chain recombines TRBV7-6 with TRBJ2-5; 7 nucleotides line up with TRBD1. The V and J ends lost 5 bases and 2 bases, in that order; junction bases with no gene match: 11. The germline V gene encodes CDR1 SGHVS and CDR2 FNYEAQ. This CDR3 is 16 amino acids long. CDR3 sequence (DNA): TGTGCCAGCAGCCTGGGACAGCAAGCCTTTCAAGAGACCCAGTACTTC. Protein: CASSLGQQAFQETQYF.

The rearrangement uses TRBV7-2 and TRBJ1-2; D is perhaps TRBD1 (6 bases). There are 15 residues in the CDR3. Germline loops: CDR1 SGHTA, CDR2 FQGNSA. V was clipped by 1 base and J by 5 bases, with 14 bases between them. CDR3 sequence: CASSLVRGKDYGYTF. CDR3 DNA: TGTGCCAGCAGCTTAGTGAGGGGGAAGGATTATGGCTACACCTTC.

This chain connects TRBV29-1 to TRBJ2-5; tentative D call: TRBD2 (6 bases). This CDR3 region has 14 residues. The germline V and J ends were trimmed by 6 bases and 2 bases, with 16 bases remaining between them. CDR1 is SQVTM and CDR2 is ANQGSEA in the germline V gene. CDR3 nucleotide sequence: TGCAGCGTGGCAGAACTAGCTACACAAGAGACCCAGTACTTC. Encoded protein: CSVAELATQETQYF.

The sample holds many counts of this clonotype. V gene TRBV5-1 combines with J gene TRBJ2-7; 10 bases fit TRBD1. Per germline, CDR1 SGHRS and CDR2 YFSETQ. J gave up 1 base and V 3 bases, and 1 base lay outside the gene matches. The CDR3 length is 14 residues. This CDR3 reads CASSWGQGSYEQYF. CDR3 bases: TGCGCCAGCAGCTGGGGACAGGGGTCCTACGAGCAGTACTTC.

The V call is TRBV27, the J call TRBJ2-5; D not resolved. CDR3 length: 13 amino acids. Germline V CDR1 and CDR2: MNHEY, SMNVEV (reference sequence). V was clipped by 6 bases and J by 1 base, with 9 bases between them. The CDR3 DNA sequence: TGTGCCAGCAGCCAAAATCTCCAAGAGACCCAGTACTTC. It encodes CASSQNLQETQYF.

This chain connects TRBV6-6 to TRBJ1-2; D gene unclear. The germline CDR1 and CDR2 sequences are MNHNY and SVGAGI (reference sequence). Trimming took off 6 bases at V and 4 bases at J, with 15 bases between the two ends. CDR3 length: 14 residues. CDR3 sequence: CASRGPKRSYGYTF. CDR3 nucleotide sequence: TGTGCCAGCAGAGGGCCGAAGAGGAGCTATGGCTACACCTTC.

This rearrangement joins TRBV5-1 to TRBJ2-7; D is undetermined. Germline V gene lookup returns CDR1 SGHRS and CDR2 YFSETQ. V lost 5 bases to trimming and J lost 3 bases, with 12 bases between them. The CDR3 totals 13 residues. The chain's CDR3 is CASRVTFLYEQYF. The DNA for the CDR3 is TGCGCCAGCAGGGTGACATTTCTCTACGAGCAGTACTTC.